These 22 T cell receptor beta chains were all obtained from the same sample, sequenced in a study of blood T cell repertoires in COVID-19. The table came from immunoSEQ multiplex PCR; TCRdb's copy has only in-frame clones and leaves some out. The table shows 450,000 or so clones, with 89% occurring only once. What was sequenced was peripheral blood. Every receptor here comes from a woman aged 35 to 49 with COVID-19, enrolled during active disease.

The V and J genes are TRBV27 and TRBJ2-3; 7 bases align to TRBD2. The CDR3 covers 19 residues. V shed 2 bases and J 5 bases; nucleotides not matched to a gene: 19. The germline V gene has CDR1 MNHEY and CDR2 SMNVEV (reference sequence). CDR3 nucleotide sequence: TGTGCCAGCAGTTTAGACCGAGCGGGATTCACCCCCGGCGGAGATACGCAGTATTTT. This encodes CASSLDRAGFTPGGDTQYF.

Concerning this clone: Mismatch with germline at one junction end may stem from a read error. The chain recombines TRBV3-1 (or the pseudogene TRBV3-2) with TRBJ1-6, with D perhaps TRBD1 (5 bases). This CDR3 region has 17 residues. The germline CDR1 and CDR2 sequences are LGHDT and YNNKEL (reference sequence). CDR3 nucleotide sequence: TGTGCCAGCAGACAAGGAAGGGGTTCTCCTTATAATTCACCCCTCCACTTT. Protein product: CASRQGRGSPYNSPLHF.

This clone was observed once. This chain uses TRBV11-2 with TRBJ1-3; 9 nucleotides match TRBD1. The CDR3 has 14 residues. The V and J ends lost 5 bases and 6 bases, in that order; junction bases with no gene match: 5. Looked up from germline, CDR1 is SGHAT and CDR2 is FQNNGV. This CDR3 reads CASSRRTGENTIYF. Written as DNA, the CDR3 is TGTGCCAGCAGCCGGAGGACAGGGGAAAACACCATATATTTT.

The chain recombines TRBV27 with TRBJ1-1; 9 bases map to TRBD1. V trimming: 0 bases; J trimming: 1 base; junction bases outside the gene matches: 3. Germline V gives CDR1 MNHEY, CDR2 SMNVEV (reference sequence). The CDR3 length is 16 residues. In DNA, the CDR3 is TGTGCCAGCAGTTTATCCGCGGGACAGGGGAACACTGAAGCTTTCTTT. Protein sequence: CASSLSAGQGNTEAFF.

The CDR3 DNA sequence: TGTGCCAGCAGCTTGGGGGGAGGTGGGGGACCCCTCAATGAGCAGTTCTTC. Translated, it gives CASSLGGGGGPLNEQFF. The chain joins TRBV5-4 to TRBJ2-1; the D gene is possibly TRBD2 (6 bases). V gave up 0 bases and J gave up 6 bases, with 19 bases separating them. The CDR3 loop spans 17 amino acids. The V gene's germline CDR1 is SGHNT and CDR2 YYREEE (reference sequence).

The rearrangement links TRBV9 to TRBJ2-7; tentatively, D is TRBD2 (6 bases). The CDR3 runs to 14 residues. Germline V gives CDR1 SGDLS, CDR2 YYNGEE. Deletions cut 3 bases from V and 5 bases from J, with 15 bases between. CDR3 DNA sequence: TGTGCCAGCAGCGCCTCGGGACTCGTTGACGAGCAGTACTTC. Translating it yields CASSASGLVDEQYF.

The J gene is TRBJ1-4, the V gene TRBV18; possible D gene TRBD1, 5 bases. The CDR3 totals 14 residues. Germline V gives CDR1 KGHSH, CDR2 LQKENI. V was cut by 6 bases and J by 7 bases, with 15 bases left in between. CDR3 loop: CASSPKVGGEKLFF. The CDR3 nucleotides are TGTGCCAGCTCGCCGAAGGTCGGGGGTGAAAAACTGTTTTTT.

Concerning this clone: The sample holds other DNA sequences that translate to the same CDR3. The CDR3, as DNA: TGCGCCAGCAGCTTGGGGCCCAATAGCAATCAGCCCCAGCATTTT. This encodes CASSLGPNSNQPQHF. V usage is TRBV5-1 and J usage is TRBJ1-5; the D is unclear. Germline V gives CDR1 SGHRS, CDR2 YFSETQ. Trimming pared 0 bases from V and 0 bases from J, leaving 7 bases between. CDR3 length: 15 residues.

The rearrangement uses TRBV27 and TRBJ1-1; weak D call: TRBD1 (6 bases). The CDR3 has 14 residues. The V gene's germline CDR1 is MNHEY and CDR2 SMNVEV (reference sequence). Trimming stripped 3 bases from V and 1 base from J, with 9 bases between. DNA for the CDR3: TGTGCCAGCAGTTTTGTACAGGGGAACACTGAAGCTTTCTTT. Translation: CASSFVQGNTEAFF.

The gene calls are TRBV7-9 and TRBJ1-5; D not resolved. This CDR3 region has 16 residues. Trimming removed 1 base at V and 7 bases at J, with 17 bases between. Germline values: CDR1 SEHNR, CDR2 FQNEAQ (reference sequence). The CDR3 sequence is CASSLGVGRVWQPQHF. The CDR3 DNA sequence: TGTGCCAGCAGCTTAGGTGTCGGGAGGGTTTGGCAGCCCCAGCATTTT.

CDR3 amino acids: CASSNLAGEQFF. As DNA, the CDR3 is TGTGCCAGCAGCAATCTAGCGGGAGAGCAGTTCTTC. V usage is TRBV11-3 and J usage is TRBJ2-1, with 9 bases lining up with TRBD2. The CDR3 length is 12 residues. CDR1 is SGHNT and CDR2 is YENEEA in the germline V gene. Trimming cost V 5 bases and J 10 bases; bases outside gene matches: 3. The variable domain in full, completed from reference TRBV11-3 and TRBJ2-1, reads EAGVVQSPRYKIIEKKQPVAFWCNPISGHNTLYWYLQNLGQGPELLIRYENEEAVDDSQLPKDRFSAERLKGVDSTLKIQPAELGDSAVYLCASSNLAGEQFFGPGTRLTVL.

The chain has TRBV7-9 and TRBJ2-1; D possibly corresponds to TRBD2 (6 bases). This CDR3 has 17 residues. Germline lookup yields CDR1 SEHNR and CDR2 FQNEAQ (reference sequence). V gave up 0 bases and J gave up 0 bases, with 12 bases separating them. CDR3 amino acids: CASSLAGGPNSYNEQFF. CDR3 DNA sequence: TGTGCCAGCAGCTTAGCGGGGGGACCAAACTCCTACAATGAGCAGTTCTTC.

J is TRBJ2-7 and V is TRBV28; D gene ambiguous. V was clipped by 6 bases and J by 6 bases, with 12 bases between them. From germline, CDR1 is MDHEN and CDR2 SYDVKM. The CDR3 is 12 amino acids. The CDR3 DNA sequence: TGTGCCAGCAGACCAGGATTGCTCGAGCAGTACTTC. It specifies CASRPGLLEQYF.

The rearrangement links TRBV9 to TRBJ1-6; D is unresolved. The CDR3 runs to 15 residues. V dropped 4 bases and J dropped 12 bases, with 20 bases sitting between them. Germline CDR1 and CDR2: SGDLS and YYNGEE. The CDR3 DNA reads as TGTGCCAGCAGCCCGGTAGCTTCTACCTCGGGACCCCTCCACTTT. Translating gives CASSPVASTSGPLHF.

This clone was found once. The chain has TRBV9 and TRBJ1-1; possibly TRBD1 for D (6 bases). This CDR3 region has 14 residues. Deletions cut 6 bases from V and 1 base from J, with 13 bases between. Germline CDR1 and CDR2: SGDLS and YYNGEE. This CDR3 is CASTLTGQNTEAFF. The CDR3 nucleotides read TGTGCCAGCACCCTAACAGGGCAGAACACTGAAGCTTTCTTT.

This chain connects TRBV7-9 to TRBJ2-3; 7 bases line up with TRBD1. CDR1 and CDR2 from the germline V gene are SEHNR and FQNEAQ (reference sequence). V gave up 5 bases and J gave up 6 bases; unmatched junction bases: 8. This CDR3 contains 14 residues. CDR3 sequence: CASSPTGQRDTQYF. In DNA form, the CDR3 reads TGTGCCAGCAGCCCAACGGGACAGCGGGATACGCAGTATTTT.

The V and J genes are TRBV7-9 and TRBJ1-4; a possible D gene is TRBD1 (6 bases). V was shortened by 3 bases and J by 4 bases, with 15 bases between the two germline ends. The length of the CDR3 is 16 residues. In germline, CDR1 is SEHNR, CDR2 FQNEAQ (reference sequence). CDR3: CASSFVTGRFNEKLFF. The CDR3, as DNA: TGTGCCAGCAGCTTTGTGACAGGCCGATTTAATGAAAAACTGTTTTTT.

This chain joins TRBV15 and TRBJ1-1; TRBD1 aligns across 9 bases. The CDR3 runs to 17 residues. CDR1 LNHNV and CDR2 YYDKDF come from the germline V gene (reference sequence). The V gene end was trimmed by 5 bases and the J gene end by 4 bases; junction bases not matched to a gene: 14. In DNA, the CDR3 is TGTGCCACCAGCCCCAGGGACAGGGTGTCCGGCGCCACTGAAGCTTTCTTT. Translated, it gives CATSPRDRVSGATEAFF.

This chain uses TRBV4-2 with TRBJ1-3; D call uncertain. V lost 1 base, J lost 0 bases, and 7 bases lay in between. This CDR3 contains 15 residues. The germline CDR1 and CDR2 sequences are LGHNA and YNFKEQ. CDR3 in amino acids: CASSQGRSSGNTIYF. In DNA form, the CDR3 reads TGTGCCAGCAGCCAAGGTAGAAGCTCTGGAAACACCATATATTTT.

This chain uses TRBV29-1 with TRBJ2-7, with 9 nucleotides matching TRBD1. The CDR3 runs to 13 residues. The germline V gene has CDR1 SQVTM and CDR2 ANQGSEA. V gave up 3 bases and J gave up 1 base; unmatched junction bases: 1. The CDR3 DNA reads as TGCAGCGTTGAGGACAGGGGATCCTACGAGCAGTACTTC. Its translation is CSVEDRGSYEQYF.

The chain carries TRBV10-3 and TRBJ1-1; 7 bases match TRBD1. The CDR3 spans 13 residues. The V gene end was trimmed by 11 bases and the J gene end by 1 base; junction bases not matched to a gene: 7. Germline loops: CDR1 ENHRY, CDR2 SYGVKD. The CDR3 protein is CALKGARNTEAFF. The CDR3 region has the DNA TGTGCCTTAAAGGGGGCCAGGAACACTGAAGCTTTCTTT.

A few counts support this clone. The gene calls are TRBV5-1 and TRBJ1-2, with a possible D match to TRBD1 (5 bases). The CDR3 is made up of 15 amino acids. CDR1 is SGHRS and CDR2 is YFSETQ in the germline V gene. V lost 4 bases, J lost 0 bases, and 13 bases lay in between. In nucleotides, the CDR3 is TGCGCCAGCAGCGAGGGGACGGGAGCTAACTATGGCTACACCTTC. As protein: CASSEGTGANYGYTF.